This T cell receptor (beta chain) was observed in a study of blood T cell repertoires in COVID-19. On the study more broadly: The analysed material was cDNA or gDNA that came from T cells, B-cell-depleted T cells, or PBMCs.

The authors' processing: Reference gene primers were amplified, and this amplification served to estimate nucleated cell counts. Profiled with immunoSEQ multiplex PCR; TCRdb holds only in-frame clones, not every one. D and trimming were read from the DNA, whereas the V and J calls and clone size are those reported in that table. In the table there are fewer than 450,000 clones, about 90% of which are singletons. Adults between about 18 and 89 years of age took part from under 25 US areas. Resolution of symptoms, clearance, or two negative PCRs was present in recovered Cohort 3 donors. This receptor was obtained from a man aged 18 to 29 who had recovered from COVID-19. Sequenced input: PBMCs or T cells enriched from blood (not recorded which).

The CDR3 region has the DNA TGTGCCAGCAGTCAGCGGGAGGGAGGTGGCTACACCTTC. It translates to CASSQREGGGYTF. The J gene is TRBJ1-2, the V gene TRBV27; the D is unclear. Germline-derived CDR1 and CDR2 are MNHEY and SMNVEV (reference sequence). The ends were cut back, 5 bases at V and 7 bases at J, with 14 bases in the middle. The CDR3 loop spans 13 amino acids.